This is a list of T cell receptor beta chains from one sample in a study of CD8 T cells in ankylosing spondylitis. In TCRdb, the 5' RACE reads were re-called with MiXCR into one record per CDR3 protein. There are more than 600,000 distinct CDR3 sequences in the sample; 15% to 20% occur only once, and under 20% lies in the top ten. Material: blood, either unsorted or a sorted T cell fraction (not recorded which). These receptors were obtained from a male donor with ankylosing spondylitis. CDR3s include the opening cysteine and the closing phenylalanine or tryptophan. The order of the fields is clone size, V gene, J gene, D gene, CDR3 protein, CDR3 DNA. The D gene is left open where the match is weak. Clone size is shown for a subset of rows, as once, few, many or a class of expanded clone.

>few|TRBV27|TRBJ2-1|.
CASSSFTGAINEQFF
TGTGCCAGCAGTTCCTTTACCGGGGCCATTAATGAGCAGTTCTTC
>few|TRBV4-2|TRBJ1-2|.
CASSQDRLANYGYTF
TGTGCCAGCAGCCAAGATCGGTTAGCTAACTATGGCTACACCTTC
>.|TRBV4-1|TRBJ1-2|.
CASSHGRGSDYGYTF
TGCGCCAGCAGCCATGGGAGGGGGAGTGACTATGGCTACACCTTC
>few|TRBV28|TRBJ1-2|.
CASSTSGGQILGYTF
TGTGCCAGCAGTACCAGTGGGGGGCAGATCCTAGGCTACACCTTC
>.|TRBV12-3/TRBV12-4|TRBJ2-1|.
CASSPSTANNEQFF
TGTGCCAGCAGTCCGTCGACAGCAAACAATGAGCAGTTCTTC
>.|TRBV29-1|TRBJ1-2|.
CSVGGRVGGYTF
TGCAGCGTCGGGGGCAGAGTAGGTGGCTACACCTTC
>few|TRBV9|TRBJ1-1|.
CASSVGVGPTEAFF
TGTGCCAGCAGCGTAGGGGTAGGTCCCACTGAAGCTTTCTTT
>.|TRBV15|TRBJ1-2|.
CATSPPRGSGGGYTF
TGTGCCACCAGCCCTCCTAGAGGAAGTGGAGGTGGCTACACCTTC
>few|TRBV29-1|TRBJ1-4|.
CSVTTEGEKLFF
TGCAGCGTCACAACAGAGGGCGAAAAACTGTTTTTT
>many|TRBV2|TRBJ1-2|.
CASSEVARGQDGYTF
TGTGCCAGCAGTGAAGTTGCTCGAGGGCAGGACGGCTACACCTTC
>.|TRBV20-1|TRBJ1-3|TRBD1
CSARTRGLVGNTIYF
TGCAGTGCTAGAACCAGGGGGCTTGTTGGAAACACCATATATTTT
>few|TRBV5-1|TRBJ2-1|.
CASGTDAYNEQFF
TGCGCCAGCGGGACGGACGCCTACAATGAGCAGTTCTTC
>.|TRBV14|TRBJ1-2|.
CASSHPALSVWGAYGYTF
TGTGCCAGCAGCCATCCAGCACTAAGCGTGTGGGGAGCGTATGGCTACACCTTC
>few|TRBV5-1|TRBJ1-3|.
CASSLEETGPSSGNTIYF
TGCGCCAGCAGCTTGGAAGAAACAGGACCCAGCTCTGGAAACACCATATATTTT
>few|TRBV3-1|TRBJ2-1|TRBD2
CASSHPTSGGYNEQFF
TGTGCCAGCAGCCACCCTACTAGCGGGGGGTACAATGAGCAGTTCTTC
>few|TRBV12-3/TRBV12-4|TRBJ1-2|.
CASVKGQGYTF
TGTGCCAGCGTTAAAGGGCAAGGCTACACCTTC
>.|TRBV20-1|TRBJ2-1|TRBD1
CSASPTGGYFSLSYNEQFF
TGCAGTGCTAGTCCGACAGGGGGCTATTTCTCTCTCTCCTACAATGAGCAGTTCTTC
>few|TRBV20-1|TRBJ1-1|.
CSARDAGGPTEAFF
TGCAGTGCTAGAGATGCTGGGGGGCCCACTGAAGCTTTCTTT
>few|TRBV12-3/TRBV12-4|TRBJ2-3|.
CASSWWGSQSTDTQYF
TGTGCCAGCAGTTGGTGGGGGTCACAGAGCACAGATACGCAGTATTTT
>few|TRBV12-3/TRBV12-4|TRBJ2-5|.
CASSPTRGGGTQYF
TGTGCCAGCAGTCCTACCAGGGGTGGTGGGACCCAGTACTTC
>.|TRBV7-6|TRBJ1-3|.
CASSLGAKRLSGNTIYF
TGTGCCAGCAGCTTAGGGGCCAAACGACTCTCTGGAAACACCATATATTTT
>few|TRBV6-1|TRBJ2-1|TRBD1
CASSAPYRGLKFF
TGTGCCAGCAGCGCGCCGTACAGGGGGCTTAAGTTCTTC
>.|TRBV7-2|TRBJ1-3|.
CASSFSGVLAGNTIYF
TGTGCCAGCAGCTTCTCAGGGGTCCTAGCTGGAAACACCATATATTTT
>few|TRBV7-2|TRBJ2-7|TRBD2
CASSFTPGGEQYF
TGTGCCAGCAGCTTTACCCCGGGAGGTGAGCAGTACTTC
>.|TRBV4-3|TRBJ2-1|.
CASSQVRTAPNEQFF
TGCGCCAGCAGCCAAGTGCGGACGGCCCCTAATGAGCAGTTCTTC
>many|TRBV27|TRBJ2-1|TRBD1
CASSPGQSRSYNEQFF
TGTGCCAGCAGTCCGGGACAGAGTCGCTCCTACAATGAGCAGTTCTTC
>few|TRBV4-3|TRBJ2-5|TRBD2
CASSQAGLAGGRETQYF
TGCGCCAGCAGCCAAGCGGGACTAGCGGGAGGGCGAGAGACCCAGTACTTC
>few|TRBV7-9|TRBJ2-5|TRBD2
CASSPGRADQETQYF
TGTGCCAGCAGCCCGGGGAGGGCAGACCAAGAGACCCAGTACTTC
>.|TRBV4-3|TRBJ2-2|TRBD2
CATIHTPPPILLPTSGTTGELFF
TGCGCCACCATCCACACGCCCCCCCCGATCCTGCTTCCGACTAGCGGAACCACCGGGGAGCTGTTTTTT
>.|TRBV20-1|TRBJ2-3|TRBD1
CSAGGTGLSTDTQYF
TGCAGTGCTGGGGGGACAGGGCTCAGCACAGATACGCAGTATTTT
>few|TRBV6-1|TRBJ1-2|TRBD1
CASTMAGGSYGYTF
TGTGCCAGCACCATGGCAGGGGGCTCTTATGGCTACACCTTC
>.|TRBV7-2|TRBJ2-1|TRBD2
CASSLGSGSAYNEQFF
TGTGCCAGCAGCTTAGGTAGCGGGAGTGCCTACAATGAGCAGTTCTTC
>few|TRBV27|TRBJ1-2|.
CASSSARDILGDYGYTF
TGTGCCAGCAGTTCTGCCCGGGACATCCTAGGGGACTATGGCTACACCTTC
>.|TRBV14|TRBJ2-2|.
CASSHQRSNTGELFF
TGTGCCAGCAGCCATCAACGGTCGAACACCGGGGAGCTGTTTTTT
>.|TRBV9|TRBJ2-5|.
CASSVAARETQYF
TGTGCCAGCAGCGTGGCGGCCCGGGAGACCCAGTACTTC
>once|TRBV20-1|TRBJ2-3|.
CSARSTWQGNTDTQYF
TGCAGTGCTAGGTCCACCTGGCAGGGCAACACAGATACGCAGTATTTT
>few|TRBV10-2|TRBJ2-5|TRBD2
CASSEIAGGEETQYF
TGCGCCAGCAGTGAGATAGCGGGGGGCGAAGAGACCCAGTACTTC
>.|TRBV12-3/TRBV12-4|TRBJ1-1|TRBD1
CASRLTGYTEAFF
TGTGCCAGCAGACTGACAGGGTACACTGAAGCTTTCTTT
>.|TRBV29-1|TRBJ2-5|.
CSVDRRQETQYF
TGCAGCGTTGACAGGCGACAAGAGACCCAGTACTTC
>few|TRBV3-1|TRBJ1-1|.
CASSQNPSGGLRTEAFF
TGTGCCAGCAGCCAAAACCCCTCGGGGGGGCTACGAACTGAAGCTTTCTTT
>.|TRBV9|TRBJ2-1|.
CASSVVEGGAYNEQFF
TGTGCCAGCAGCGTAGTAGAGGGGGGCGCCTACAATGAGCAGTTCTTC